Listed below are T cell receptor beta chains from one sample, sequenced in a study of blood T cell repertoires in COVID-19. The assay was immunoSEQ multiplex PCR, and TCRdb's table has in-frame clones only and misses some. The repertoire holds roughly 80,000 clones, with more than 70% as singletons. Material: peripheral blood. Receptors were obtained from a man between 70 and 80 years old with active or convalescent COVID-19. The CDR3 runs from the conserved cysteine through the conserved F or W. Fields, in order: D gene, J gene, clone size, V gene, CDR3 protein, CDR3 DNA. D genes are given only for firm matches. Not every row has a clone size; where given, it reads once, few, many or a size class.

d_call: NA
j_call: TRBJ2-5
clone_size: NA
v_call: TRBV10-3
cdr3_aa: CAISESEETQYF
cdr3_nt: TGTGCCATCAGTGAGTCGGAGGAGACCCAGTACTTC

d_call: NA
j_call: TRBJ1-2
clone_size: many
v_call: TRBV18
cdr3_aa: CASSPPDSAYGYTF
cdr3_nt: TGTGCCAGCTCACCCCCGGACAGTGCCTATGGCTACACCTTC

d_call: NA
j_call: TRBJ2-5
clone_size: NA
v_call: TRBV7-2
cdr3_aa: CASSLSAGEETQYF
cdr3_nt: TGTGCCAGCAGCTTATCCGCAGGGGAAGAGACCCAGTACTTC

d_call: TRBD1
j_call: TRBJ1-2
clone_size: NA
v_call: TRBV6-5
cdr3_aa: CASTESPTGVGGYTF
cdr3_nt: TGTGCCAGCACCGAAAGCCCGACAGGGGTGGGTGGCTACACCTTC

d_call: NA
j_call: TRBJ2-1
clone_size: NA
v_call: TRBV7-2
cdr3_aa: CASSSGALGNEQFF
cdr3_nt: TGTGCCAGCAGCTCAGGGGCCCTCGGCAATGAGCAGTTCTTC

d_call: NA
j_call: TRBJ2-2
clone_size: NA
v_call: TRBV7-3
cdr3_aa: CASSGTGTTNTGELFF
cdr3_nt: TGTGCCAGCAGCGGAACCGGGACAACGAACACCGGGGAGCTGTTTTTT

d_call: NA
j_call: TRBJ1-1
clone_size: NA
v_call: TRBV2
cdr3_aa: CASSDPGGGARDTEAFF
cdr3_nt: TGTGCCAGCAGTGACCCCGGGGGAGGGGCGCGGGACACTGAAGCTTTCTTT

d_call: TRBD1
j_call: TRBJ1-5
clone_size: NA
v_call: TRBV6-5
cdr3_aa: CASQDREDQPQHF
cdr3_nt: TGTGCCAGCCAGGACAGGGAGGACCAGCCCCAGCATTTT

d_call: NA
j_call: TRBJ2-1
clone_size: NA
v_call: TRBV28
cdr3_aa: CASRSSQRAYNEQFF
cdr3_nt: TGTGCCAGCAGATCCTCCCAACGAGCCTACAATGAGCAGTTCTTC

d_call: NA
j_call: TRBJ1-2
clone_size: NA
v_call: TRBV27
cdr3_aa: CASSPKARRNYGYTF
cdr3_nt: TGTGCCAGCAGTCCCAAAGCTCGTCGCAACTATGGCTACACCTTC

d_call: TRBD1
j_call: TRBJ1-4
clone_size: once
v_call: TRBV7-9
cdr3_aa: CASSFGGTGEKLFF
cdr3_nt: TGTGCCAGCAGCTTTGGGGGGACAGGTGAAAAACTGTTTTTT

d_call: TRBD1
j_call: TRBJ1-6
clone_size: NA
v_call: TRBV5-1
cdr3_aa: CASSLSGQYSPLHF
cdr3_nt: TGCGCCAGCAGTCTCTCGGGACAGTATTCACCCCTCCACTTT

d_call: TRBD1
j_call: TRBJ1-5
clone_size: few
v_call: TRBV5-5
cdr3_aa: CASSLQGDQPQHF
cdr3_nt: TGTGCCAGCAGCTTACAGGGGGATCAGCCCCAGCATTTT

d_call: NA
j_call: TRBJ1-2
clone_size: once
v_call: TRBV6-5
cdr3_aa: CASSYGQDYGSRLTF
cdr3_nt: TGTGCCAGCAGTTACGGGCAGGATTATGGCAGCCGGCTGACCTTC

d_call: TRBD1
j_call: TRBJ2-5
clone_size: few
v_call: TRBV7-7
cdr3_aa: CASSLGGTGVETQYF
cdr3_nt: TGTGCCAGCAGCTTAGGAGGGACAGGGGTGGAGACCCAGTACTTC

d_call: TRBD2
j_call: TRBJ2-5
clone_size: NA
v_call: TRBV2
cdr3_aa: CASRELAGGRETQYF
cdr3_nt: TGTGCCAGCAGGGAGCTAGCGGGGGGGCGAGAGACCCAGTACTTC

d_call: NA
j_call: TRBJ2-3
clone_size: NA
v_call: TRBV6-1
cdr3_aa: CASSEFEENSQYF
cdr3_nt: TGTGCCAGCAGTGAATTTGAGGAGAACTCACAGTATTTT

d_call: TRBD2
j_call: TRBJ2-1
clone_size: NA
v_call: TRBV11-3
cdr3_aa: CASSPGLAGGFHEQFF
cdr3_nt: TGTGCCAGCAGCCCAGGACTAGCGGGGGGATTTCATGAGCAGTTCTTC

d_call: TRBD1
j_call: TRBJ2-1
clone_size: NA
v_call: TRBV5-5
cdr3_aa: CASTQTGGGWTTYNEQFF
cdr3_nt: TGTGCCAGCACCCAAACAGGGGGAGGTTGGACTACCTACAATGAGCAGTTCTTC

d_call: NA
j_call: TRBJ1-2
clone_size: NA
v_call: TRBV6-5
cdr3_aa: CASRQGDYGYTF
cdr3_nt: TGTGCCAGCAGGCAGGGTGACTATGGCTACACCTTC

d_call: TRBD1
j_call: TRBJ1-1
clone_size: NA
v_call: TRBV28
cdr3_aa: CASSEWTNRGTFAEAFF
cdr3_nt: TGTGCCAGCAGTGAATGGACTAACAGGGGAACTTTCGCTGAAGCTTTCTTT

d_call: NA
j_call: TRBJ2-7
clone_size: NA
v_call: TRBV9
cdr3_aa: CASSVGGDEQYF
cdr3_nt: TGTGCCAGCAGCGTGGGCGGGGACGAGCAGTACTTC

d_call: NA
j_call: TRBJ1-5
clone_size: NA
v_call: TRBV28
cdr3_aa: CASSLIENQPQHF
cdr3_nt: TGTGCCAGCAGTTTAATAGAAAATCAGCCCCAGCATTTT

d_call: TRBD2
j_call: TRBJ2-4
clone_size: NA
v_call: TRBV4-1
cdr3_aa: CASSPLGTSGVIQNIQYF
cdr3_nt: TGCGCCAGCAGCCCCCTCGGGACTAGCGGGGTGATCCAAAACATTCAGTACTTC

d_call: TRBD1
j_call: TRBJ2-7
clone_size: once
v_call: TRBV28
cdr3_aa: CASSQDGQGSYEQYF
cdr3_nt: TGTGCCAGCAGTCAGGATGGACAGGGCTCCTACGAGCAGTACTTC

d_call: TRBD2
j_call: TRBJ2-2
clone_size: once
v_call: TRBV9
cdr3_aa: CASSVAGGLGELFF
cdr3_nt: TGTGCCAGCAGCGTAGCGGGGGGGCTCGGGGAGCTGTTTTTT

d_call: NA
j_call: TRBJ1-1
clone_size: once
v_call: TRBV9
cdr3_aa: CASSVTQGLAMNTEAFF
cdr3_nt: TGTGCCAGCAGCGTAACGCAGGGATTGGCAATGAACACTGAAGCTTTCTTT

d_call: TRBD2
j_call: TRBJ2-1
clone_size: NA
v_call: TRBV30
cdr3_aa: CAWNNGVAGPNNEQFF
cdr3_nt: TGTGCCTGGAATAATGGGGTAGCGGGGCCCAACAATGAGCAGTTCTTC

d_call: NA
j_call: TRBJ1-5
clone_size: NA
v_call: TRBV9
cdr3_aa: CASSPGSSSNQPQHF
cdr3_nt: TGTGCCAGCAGCCCAGGGTCGTCTAGCAATCAGCCCCAGCATTTT

d_call: TRBD1
j_call: TRBJ1-1
clone_size: NA
v_call: TRBV9
cdr3_aa: CASSIQGENTEAFF
cdr3_nt: TGTGCCAGCAGCATTCAGGGGGAAAACACTGAAGCTTTCTTT

d_call: TRBD2
j_call: TRBJ2-3
clone_size: NA
v_call: TRBV5-1
cdr3_aa: CASSLGLAGSYTDTQYF
cdr3_nt: TGCGCCAGCAGCTTGGGACTAGCGGGTTCCTACACAGATACGCAGTATTTT

d_call: NA
j_call: TRBJ2-7
clone_size: NA
v_call: TRBV5-6
cdr3_aa: CASRTDSVSYEQYF
cdr3_nt: TGTGCCAGCAGAACAGACAGTGTCTCCTACGAGCAGTACTTC

d_call: TRBD1
j_call: TRBJ1-1
clone_size: NA
v_call: TRBV2
cdr3_aa: CASSERDRGSEAFF
cdr3_nt: TGTGCCAGCAGTGAAAGGGACAGGGGCTCTGAAGCTTTCTTT

d_call: NA
j_call: TRBJ2-3
clone_size: NA
v_call: TRBV24-1
cdr3_aa: CATSEEGDTQYF
cdr3_nt: TGTGCCACCAGTGAGGAGGGGGATACGCAGTATTTT

d_call: TRBD1
j_call: TRBJ2-7
clone_size: NA
v_call: TRBV3-1/TRBV3-2
cdr3_aa: CASSHGQVFEQYF
cdr3_nt: TGTGCCAGCAGCCACGGACAGGTATTCGAGCAGTACTTC

d_call: NA
j_call: TRBJ1-3
clone_size: NA
v_call: TRBV2
cdr3_aa: CATGASNTIYF
cdr3_nt: TGTGCCACCGGTGCGTCAAACACCATATATTTT

d_call: NA
j_call: TRBJ1-1
clone_size: NA
v_call: TRBV28
cdr3_aa: CASSFGATNTEAFF
cdr3_nt: TGTGCCAGCAGTTTTGGGGCTACGAACACTGAAGCTTTCTTT

d_call: TRBD2
j_call: TRBJ2-5
clone_size: once
v_call: TRBV9
cdr3_aa: CASSAGLAGETQYF
cdr3_nt: TGTGCCAGCAGCGCGGGACTAGCGGGGGAGACCCAGTACTTC

d_call: NA
j_call: TRBJ1-1
clone_size: once
v_call: TRBV14
cdr3_aa: CASSPGGTEAFF
cdr3_nt: TGTGCCAGCAGCCCGGGGGGGACTGAAGCTTTCTTT

d_call: NA
j_call: TRBJ2-7
clone_size: NA
v_call: TRBV28
cdr3_aa: CASSFKRGTYSYEQYF
cdr3_nt: TGTGCCAGCAGTTTTAAGAGGGGGACGTACTCCTACGAGCAGTACTTC

d_call: NA
j_call: TRBJ1-4
clone_size: NA
v_call: TRBV18
cdr3_aa: CASSPFGSTNEKLFF
cdr3_nt: TGTGCCAGCTCACCATTCGGGTCAACTAATGAAAAACTGTTTTTT

d_call: TRBD1
j_call: TRBJ2-2
clone_size: NA
v_call: TRBV10-1
cdr3_aa: CASSDPGQGDTGELFF
cdr3_nt: TGCGCCAGCAGTGACCCCGGACAGGGGGACACCGGGGAGCTGTTTTTT

d_call: NA
j_call: TRBJ1-1
clone_size: NA
v_call: TRBV30
cdr3_aa: CAWSDGVNTEAFF
cdr3_nt: TGTGCCTGGAGTGACGGGGTGAACACTGAAGCTTTCTTT